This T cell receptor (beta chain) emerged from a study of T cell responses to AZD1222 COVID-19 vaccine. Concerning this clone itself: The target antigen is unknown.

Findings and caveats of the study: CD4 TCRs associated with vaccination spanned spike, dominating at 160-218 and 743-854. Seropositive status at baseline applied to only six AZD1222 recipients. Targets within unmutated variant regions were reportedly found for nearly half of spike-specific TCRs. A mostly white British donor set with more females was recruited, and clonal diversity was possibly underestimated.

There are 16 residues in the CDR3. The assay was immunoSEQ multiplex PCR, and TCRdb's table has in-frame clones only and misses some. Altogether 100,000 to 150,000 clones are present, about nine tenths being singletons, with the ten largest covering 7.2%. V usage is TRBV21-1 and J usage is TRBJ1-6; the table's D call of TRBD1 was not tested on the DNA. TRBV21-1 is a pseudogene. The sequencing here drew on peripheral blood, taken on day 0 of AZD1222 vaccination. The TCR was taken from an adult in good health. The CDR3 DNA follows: TGTGCCAGCAGCAGGGACAGGCTTACCCCCCCCTCACCCCTCCACTTT. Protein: CASSRDRLTPPSPLHF.